The subject of this entry is one T cell receptor beta chain. Its antigen remains unidentified. One end of the junction varies from germline; a read error may be responsible. This record belongs to a study of somatic mutations in cytotoxic T cells in rheumatoid arthritis. Study overall: In some cases, T-cell populations stained with V beta antibodies were flow-sorted at nearly 100% purity, and these included V beta1+ cells sequenced for TCRB. Regarding the study as a whole: Significant differences in CD8+ T-cell clonality were not found between rheumatoid arthritis patients and healthy controls (age-matched). Age-dependent increases in CD8+ clonality occurred in rheumatoid arthritis patients but not in healthy controls.

Libraries were prepared by immunoSEQ multiplex PCR; TCRdb keeps only in-frame clonotypes and omits some of them. The sample carries 2,500 to 3,000 clones, roughly 90% recorded once. The CDR3 contains 19 residues. Germline-derived CDR1 and CDR2 are SSHAT and FNYEAQ (reference sequence). This receptor was obtained from a woman aged 18-30 years with rheumatoid arthritis. The sequencing sample was made of CD8+ T cells sorted from blood. The chain is built from TRBV7-7 and TRBJ1-3; TRBD1 aligns across 9 bases. DNA of the CDR3: TGTGCTAGCAGCTGCTACGCGGGACAGGGACGTTTTGCGGGAAACACCATATATTTT. Translation gives CASSCYAGQGRFAGNTIYF.